These 29 T cell receptor beta chains share one sample of origin, sequenced in a study of metastatic and nonmetastatic thyroid tumors. TCRdb re-processed the PCR reads through MiXCR. The table records 70,000 or so clones, 14% of them present only once. The entire patient cohort was treatment-naive prior to thyroid surgery. Sequencing was performed on blood. Receptors were obtained from a male donor with papillary thyroid cancer or a benign thyroid nodule (not recorded which). Some clones in this sample may be carry-over from other donors' samples.

A few counts support this clone. This may be a read error, as it is one base from a much larger clone. V is TRBV20-1 and J is TRBJ2-5, with 11 bases matching TRBD2. The CDR3 extends over 18 amino acids. The germline gives CDR1 DFQATT, CDR2 SNEGSKA (reference sequence). The trim removed 5 bases at V and 4 bases at J, leaving 18 bases unmatched. CDR3 DNA: TGCAGTGCTGGAGGAGGGACTAGCGGACCGGTATGGGGAGAGACCCAGTACTTC. It translates to CSAGGGTSGPVWGETQYF.

This clone was detected only a few times. The junction shows a germline mismatch at one end, possibly a read error. The J gene is TRBJ1-5, the V gene TRBV6-1, with D uncertain. Germline V gene data show CDR1 as MNHNS and CDR2 as SASEGT. This CDR3 has 15 amino acids. CDR3 DNA sequence: TGTGCCAGCACTCCGGACCCCCTGGGGAATCAGACCCAGCATTTT. Residues: CASTPDPLGNQTQHF.

This clone was detected many times. The chain employs TRBV5-5 and TRBJ1-6; D remains ambiguous. The CDR3 has 14 amino acids. V lost 2 bases and J 6 bases, leaving 9 bases between the germline ends. Per germline, CDR1 SGHKS and CDR2 YYEKEE (reference sequence). The CDR3 protein is CASSFGGGNSPLHF. CDR3 nucleotide sequence: TGTGCCAGCAGCTTCGGAGGAGGTAATTCACCCCTCCACTTT.

V is TRBV19 and J is TRBJ1-5, with unresolved D. CDR1 LNHDA and CDR2 SQIVND come from the germline V gene (reference sequence). The CDR3 extends over 13 amino acids. Between the trimmed V and J ends, which lost 4 bases and 1 base, there was a span of 5 bases. The CDR3 protein is CASSSWSNQPQHF. The CDR3 nucleotides are TGTGCCAGTAGTAGTTGGAGCAATCAGCCCCAGCATTTT.

Many counts were recorded for this clone. The chain carries TRBV5-1 and TRBJ2-3; D not resolved. Germline V gives CDR1 SGHRS, CDR2 YFSETQ. Trimming removed 0 bases from V and 1 base from J, with 6 bases in between. This CDR3 comprises 14 residues. The CDR3 DNA follows: TGCGCCAGCAGCTTGGCAGGACGCACAGATACGCAGTATTTT. The encoded protein is CASSLAGRTDTQYF. Variable domain in full (rest from reference TRBV5-1 and TRBJ2-3): KAGVTQTPRYLIKTRGQQVTLSCSPISGHRSVSWYQQTPGQGLQFLFEYFSETQRNKGNFPGRFSGRQFSNSRSEMNVSTLELGDSALYLCASSLAGRTDTQYFGPGTRLTVL.

Of note for this clone: A much larger clone differs by one base, so this may be a read error. V usage is TRBV29-1 and J usage is TRBJ2-2, with D perhaps matching TRBD2 (5 bases). CDR1 and CDR2 from the germline V gene are SQVTM and ANQGSEA. The CDR3 loop spans 14 amino acids. V lost 6 bases, J lost 6 bases, and 17 bases lay in between. CDR3 region: CSVGSDDYSGELFF. The CDR3 coding sequence is TGCAGCGTCGGGTCGGACGACTACTCCGGGGAGCTGTTTTTT.

A note on this clone: Relative to the germline gene, one junction end is altered; a read error may explain this. The chain employs TRBV11-2 and TRBJ2-4; D is possibly TRBD2 (6 bases). The assigned J gene may be wrong: the sequence end matches TRBJ2-1 better. Germline V gene sequence: CDR1 SGHAT, CDR2 FQNNGV. The CDR3 has 16 residues. The CDR3, as DNA: TGTGCCAGCAGCCTACGCGGGGTCCCGGGATACAATGGGCAGTTCTTC. As protein: CASSLRGVPGYNGQFF.

This clone has ten or more counts. The chain is built from TRBV5-1 and TRBJ2-1; D not resolved. Per germline, CDR1 SGHRS and CDR2 YFSETQ. The CDR3 is 16 residues long. V was trimmed by 0 bases and J by 0 bases, leaving 10 bases between them. CDR3 nucleotide sequence: TGCGCCAGCAGCTTGGACCCGGGCTACTCCTACAATGAGCAGTTCTTC. This encodes CASSLDPGYSYNEQFF.

This clone was recorded many times. This chain uses TRBV7-9 with TRBJ2-7; 7 bases match TRBD1. This CDR3 contains 14 residues. Germline trimming cut 6 bases from V and 1 base from J; bases unmatched to any gene: 6. The germline gives CDR1 SEHNR, CDR2 FQNEAQ (reference sequence). CDR3 amino acids: CASRGDRESYEQYF. CDR3 coding DNA: TGTGCCAGCAGAGGTGACAGGGAATCCTACGAGCAGTACTTC.

This clone was seen at least ten times. As DNA, the CDR3 is TGTGCCAGCGGGGGGGAACACTATGGCTACACCTTC. Translated, it gives CASGGEHYGYTF. The chain joins TRBV7-3 to TRBJ1-2, with D perhaps TRBD1 (5 bases). The CDR3 length is 12 residues. CDR1 is SGHTA and CDR2 is FQGTGA in the germline V gene. Trimming took off 8 bases at V and 3 bases at J, with 10 bases between the two ends.

This clone was observed many times. The CDR3 here is CASSPVGPYEQYV. CDR3 bases: TGTGCCAGCAGTCCGGTTGGGCCCTACGAGCAGTACGTC. The J gene is TRBJ2-7, the V gene TRBV28, with no clear D. Germline V CDR1 and CDR2: MDHEN, SYDVKM. The CDR3 has 13 residues. With 5 bases removed from V and 2 bases from J, the gap between germline ends came to 10 bases.

This clone turned up a few times. The chain employs TRBV6-1 and TRBJ1-6; D is ambiguous. There are 14 residues in the CDR3. Trimming took 6 bases from V and 4 from J, leaving 10 bases between them. Per the germline V gene, CDR1 is MNHNS and CDR2 is SASEGT. CDR3 sequence (DNA): TGTGCCAGCAGATTGGGCATGTATAATTCACCCCTCCACTTT. It codes for CASRLGMYNSPLHF.

The table lists this clone with many counts. The J gene is TRBJ1-1, the V gene TRBV28; 10 bases align to TRBD1. V trimming: 2 bases; J trimming: 3 bases; junction bases outside the gene matches: 6. Germline V gene lookup returns CDR1 MDHEN and CDR2 SYDVKM. The CDR3 covers 16 residues. The CDR3 spells CASSLEGQGWDTEAFF. The CDR3 DNA sequence: TGTGCCAGCAGTTTAGAGGGACAGGGGTGGGACACTGAAGCTTTCTTT.

On this clone: The CDR3 ends on some other residue instead of the conserved phenylalanine or tryptophan, so this is likely a read error. J is TRBJ1-3 and V is TRBV28; unclear D gene. Per germline, CDR1 MDHEN and CDR2 SYDVKM. V lost 2 bases to trimming and J lost 0 bases, with 20 bases between them. The CDR3 contains 19 residues. CDR3 DNA sequence: TGTGCCAGCAGTTTAGGGTCTGGCATGGCCAAGAGCTCTGGAAACACCATATATTCT. This translates into CASSLGSGMAKSSGNTIYS.

The gene calls are TRBV7-3 and TRBJ2-3; the D gene is possibly TRBD2 (7 bases). The CDR3 is 15 amino acids. The germline gives CDR1 SGHTA, CDR2 FQGTGA. V was clipped by 0 bases and J by 3 bases, with 10 bases between them. The CDR3 region has the DNA TGTGCCAGCAGCTTAACTGGGGGGGCAACAGATACGCAGTATTTT. Translated: CASSLTGGATDTQYF.

This clone came up many times. The chain combines TRBV12-3 or TRBV12-4 with TRBJ2-1, with D unresolved. Trimming left V 1 base short and J 4 bases short, with 11 bases between. The CDR3 loop spans 15 amino acids. The CDR3 protein is CASSLGLGGYNEQFF. Written as DNA, the CDR3 is TGTGCCAGCAGTTTAGGGTTGGGTGGTTACAATGAGCAGTTCTTC.

This chain links TRBV5-1 with TRBJ2-6; D is undetermined. Per the germline V gene, CDR1 is SGHRS and CDR2 is YFSETQ. Trimming pared 2 bases from V and 0 bases from J, leaving 12 bases between. CDR3 length equals 17 residues. Here the CDR3 reads CASSFEHFLSGANVLTF. The CDR3 DNA sequence: TGCGCCAGCAGCTTTGAGCATTTCCTCTCTGGGGCCAACGTCCTGACTTTC.

This clone was counted ten times or more. This rearrangement joins TRBV29-1 to TRBJ2-1; D gene ambiguous. Germline V CDR1 and CDR2: SQVTM, ANQGSEA. V lost 2 bases to trimming and J lost 0 bases, with 8 bases between them. The CDR3 covers 14 residues. The DNA of the CDR3 is TGCAGCGTTGAAAGGCCGAGCTCCTACAATGAGCAGTTCTTC. Translation: CSVERPSSYNEQFF.

This clone was recorded many times. V and J are TRBV2 and TRBJ2-6, with 9 bases aligning to TRBD1. V was clipped by 6 bases and J by 2 bases; unmatched bases: 5. CDR3 length equals 16 residues. In germline, CDR1 is SNHLY, CDR2 FYNNEI. CDR3 sequence: CASSRDRDPGANVLTF. The CDR3 bases are TGTGCCAGCAGCCGGGACAGGGACCCTGGGGCCAACGTCCTGACTTTC.

In its sample, this clone was seen many times. J is TRBJ2-5 and V is TRBV5-1; 9 nucleotides match TRBD1. The CDR3 spans 14 residues. Per the germline V gene, CDR1 is SGHRS and CDR2 is YFSETQ. V was clipped by 4 bases and J by 1 base; unmatched bases: 2. CDR3 in amino acids: CASSRDRVQETQYF. DNA for the CDR3: TGCGCCAGCAGCCGGGACAGGGTCCAAGAGACCCAGTACTTC.

This clone was recorded at least ten times. The chain has TRBV18 and TRBJ1-1; unclear D gene. The CDR3 is 14 amino acids. CDR1 KGHSH and CDR2 LQKENI come from the germline V gene. The ends were cut back, 3 bases at V and 3 bases at J, with 11 bases in the middle. The CDR3 loop is CASSPRPTDTEAFF. Here the CDR3 DNA reads TGTGCCAGCTCACCCAGGCCCACGGACACTGAAGCTTTCTTT.

This clone showed up many times. V is TRBV24-1 and J is TRBJ1-6; 7 bases align to TRBD1. The CDR3 consists of 15 residues. V gave up 6 bases and J gave up 9 bases; unmatched junction bases: 10. CDR1 KGHDR and CDR2 SFDVKD come from the germline V gene. This CDR3 reads CATSISGGESSPLHF. DNA for the CDR3: TGTGCCACCAGTATATCAGGGGGAGAGAGTTCACCCCTCCACTTT.

Ten or more counts support this clone. Possible read error: a much larger clone is one base away. The chain joins TRBV28 to TRBJ1-2; 7 nucleotides line up with TRBD1. The CDR3 covers 16 residues. Losses at the gene ends were 5 bases for V and 3 bases for J; bases not matched to a gene: 12. Germline CDR1 and CDR2: MDHEN and SYDVKM. The CDR3 sequence is CASSVDRSLFDYGYTF. CDR3 in DNA: TGTGCCAGCAGTGTGGACAGGTCCCTGTTTGACTATGGCTACACCTTC.

The chain uses TRBV12-3 or TRBV12-4 and TRBJ2-1, with 10 bases fitting TRBD1. The CDR3 runs 13 residues. The trim removed 8 bases at V and 5 bases at J, leaving 3 bases unmatched. Written as DNA, the CDR3 is TGTGCCAGCGGGACAGGGGACCACAATGAGCAGTTCTTC. As protein: CASGTGDHNEQFF.

The genes are TRBV9 and TRBJ2-2; D unresolved. V dropped 0 bases and J dropped 5 bases, with 5 bases sitting between them. The V gene's germline CDR1 is SGDLS and CDR2 YYNGEE. The CDR3 covers 13 residues. CDR3 DNA sequence: TGTGCCAGCAGCGTAGAATCTACCGGGGAGCTGTTTTTT. Its translation is CASSVESTGELFF.

This clone was counted a few times. The same CDR3 also results from other DNA sequences found in this sample. This chain links TRBV24-1 with TRBJ1-2; unclear D gene. V was cut by 3 bases and J by 4 bases, with 11 bases left in between. Germline lookup yields CDR1 KGHDR and CDR2 SFDVKD. This CDR3 region has 14 residues. CDR3 loop: CATSDPGTTYGYTF. DNA of the CDR3: TGTGCCACCAGTGATCCTGGTACAACCTATGGCTACACCTTC.

This clone has ten or more counts. The rearrangement links TRBV5-1 to TRBJ2-1; 7 nucleotides align to TRBD2. The V gene end was trimmed by 5 bases and the J gene end by 9 bases; junction bases not matched to a gene: 8. The CDR3 has 13 residues. The germline V gene has CDR1 SGHRS and CDR2 YFSETQ. CDR3 sequence: CASRDYSGGEQFF. CDR3 bases: TGCGCCAGCAGGGACTACTCGGGGGGTGAGCAGTTCTTC.

This clone was found a few times. The chain has TRBV19 and TRBJ1-6; D gene uncertain. Trimming removed 6 bases from V and 8 bases from J, with 11 bases in between. CDR3 length: 13 amino acids. CDR1 LNHDA and CDR2 SQIVND come from the germline V gene (reference sequence). CDR3 nucleotide sequence: TGTGCCAGTAGGAGGGAGAGTTATTCACCCCTCCACTTT. Translating gives CASRRESYSPLHF.

This clone was counted at least ten times. The gene calls are TRBV6-5 and TRBJ1-1; possibly TRBD1 for D (5 bases). Germline V gene lookup returns CDR1 MNHEY and CDR2 SVGAGI. This CDR3 is 15 amino acids long. The V and J ends lost 1 base and 0 bases respectively, with 9 bases between them. The DNA for the CDR3 is TGTGCCAGCAGTTACTTGGAGACAGTGAACACTGAAGCTTTCTTT. Protein product: CASSYLETVNTEAFF.